The rows below give T cell receptor beta chains drawn from one sample of a study of T cells in Graves' hyperthyroidism and ophthalmopathy. MiXCR, run by TCRdb on the multiplex PCR reads, gives a single entry per CDR3 protein. The sample has over 700,000 distinct CDR3 sequences, roughly 40% seen once. The specimen sequenced was blood. These receptors were collected from a man aged 18 to 30 with Graves' hyperthyroidism. The CDR3 runs from the conserved cysteine through the conserved F or W. Each record gives: V gene, J gene, D gene, clone size, CDR3 protein, CDR3 DNA. The D gene is left open where the match is weak. For some rows the clone size is stated as once, few or many, or as a class when expanded; others skip it.

TRBV7-2	TRBJ2-7	.	.	CASSFRGMNYEQYF	TGTGCCAGCAGTTTCCGGGGGATGAACTACGAGCAGTACTTC
TRBV6-5	TRBJ2-7	TRBD1	few	CASSYSRDSHEQYF	TGTGCCAGCAGTTACTCGAGGGACAGCCACGAGCAGTACTTC
TRBV4-3	TRBJ1-1	.	few	CASSQERQDMNTEAFF	TGCGCCAGCAGCCAAGAGAGGCAGGACATGAACACTGAAGCTTTCTTT
TRBV7-9	TRBJ2-6	.	many	CASSFSQGLTGANVLTF	TGTGCCAGCAGCTTTTCCCAGGGCTTGACTGGGGCCAACGTCCTGACTTTC
TRBV9	TRBJ2-2	.	.	CASSVATGNTGELFF	TGTGCCAGCAGCGTAGCTACAGGCAACACCGGGGAGCTGTTTTTT
TRBV20-1	TRBJ1-5	.	.	CSATSGQGNQPQHF	TGCAGTGCTACTAGCGGGCAGGGAAATCAGCCCCAGCATTTT
TRBV5-8	TRBJ2-3	.	.	CASSAGATWTDTQYF	TGTGCCAGCAGCGCAGGGGCGACTTGGACAGATACGCAGTATTTT
TRBV12-3/TRBV12-4	TRBJ1-2	.	.	CASSPHGVDGYTF	TGTGCCAGCAGCCCACATGGGGTGGATGGCTACACCTTC
TRBV25-1	TRBJ2-2	.	.	CASSVRTGAGELFF	TGTGCCAGCAGCGTCCGAACGGGGGCCGGGGAGCTGTTTTTT
TRBV7-9	TRBJ1-1	.	.	CASSFRRASKNTEAFF	TGTGCCAGCAGCTTCCGCAGGGCATCCAAGAACACTGAAGCTTTCTTT
TRBV7-2	TRBJ1-6	.	many	CASSLPAGESSPLHF	TGTGCCAGCAGCTTACCGGCAGGGGAGAGTTCACCCCTCCACTTT
TRBV29-1	TRBJ1-1	.	many	CSVVGAWGTEAFF	TGCAGCGTTGTTGGGGCGTGGGGCACTGAAGCTTTCTTT
TRBV7-9	TRBJ1-2	.	.	CASSKGVSGYTF	TGTGCCAGCAGCAAGGGGGTCAGTGGCTACACCTTC
TRBV19	TRBJ1-2	TRBD1	many	CASRGLTGGFGYTF	TGTGCCAGTAGGGGCCTAACAGGGGGCTTTGGCTACACCTTC
TRBV7-9	TRBJ1-5	.	many	CASSSGGYQPQHF	TGTGCCAGCAGCTCCGGAGGCTATCAGCCCCAGCATTTT
TRBV7-9	TRBJ2-5	TRBD1	.	CASSFRDREDFTPYQETQYF	TGTGCCAGCAGCTTCCGGGACAGGGAGGATTTCACCCCTTACCAAGAGACCCAGTACTTC
TRBV4-1	TRBJ1-6	.	few	CASSRGGKDSPLHF	TGCGCCAGCAGCCGAGGAGGGAAAGATTCACCCCTCCACTTT
TRBV2	TRBJ2-5	.	few	CASSHADPNPGTQYF	TGTGCCAGCAGCCACGCCGACCCCAACCCGGGGACCCAGTACTTC
TRBV10-3	TRBJ2-7	.	many	CAITSGPHYEQYF	TGTGCCATCACTTCAGGACCTCATTACGAGCAGTACTTC
TRBV6-5	TRBJ1-2	.	.	CASSYGANYGYTF	TGTGCCAGCAGTTACGGCGCTAACTATGGCTACACCTTC
TRBV15	TRBJ1-1	.	many	CATSRDIGREAFF	TGTGCCACCAGCAGAGATATAGGCAGAGAGGCTTTCTTT
TRBV4-2	TRBJ1-4	.	.	CASSQAFGRGATNEKLFF	TGTGCCAGCAGCCAAGCGTTCGGTAGAGGGGCAACTAATGAAAAACTGTTTTTT
TRBV12-3/TRBV12-4	TRBJ2-5	.	few	CASSLGDLQETQYF	TGTGCCAGCAGTTTAGGGGACTTACAAGAGACCCAGTACTTC
TRBV20-1	TRBJ1-1	.	.	CSARVAVRVNTEAFF	TGCAGTGCTAGGGTCGCGGTAAGGGTGAACACTGAAGCTTTCTTT
TRBV29-1	TRBJ1-3	.	few	CSVEIWTNSGNTIYF	TGCAGCGTTGAAATTTGGACAAACTCTGGAAACACCATATATTTT
TRBV29-1	TRBJ1-2	TRBD1	.	CSVDRDYGYTF	TGCAGCGTGGACAGGGACTATGGCTACACCTTC
TRBV7-9	TRBJ1-1	.	many	CASSLASTAEAFF	TGTGCCAGCAGCTTAGCGTCGACTGCTGAAGCTTTCTTT